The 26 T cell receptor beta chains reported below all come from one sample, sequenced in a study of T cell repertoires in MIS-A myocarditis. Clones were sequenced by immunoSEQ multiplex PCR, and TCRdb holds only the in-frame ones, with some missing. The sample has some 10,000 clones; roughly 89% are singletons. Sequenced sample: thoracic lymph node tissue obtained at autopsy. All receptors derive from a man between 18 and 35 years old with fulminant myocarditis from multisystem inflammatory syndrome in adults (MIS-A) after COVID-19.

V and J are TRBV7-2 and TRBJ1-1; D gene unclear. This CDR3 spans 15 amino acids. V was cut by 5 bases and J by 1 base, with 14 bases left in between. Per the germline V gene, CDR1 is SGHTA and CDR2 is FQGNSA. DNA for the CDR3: TGTGCCAGCAGCCAGAGCGGCGGTTCGAACACTGAAGCTTTCTTT. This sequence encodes CASSQSGGSNTEAFF.

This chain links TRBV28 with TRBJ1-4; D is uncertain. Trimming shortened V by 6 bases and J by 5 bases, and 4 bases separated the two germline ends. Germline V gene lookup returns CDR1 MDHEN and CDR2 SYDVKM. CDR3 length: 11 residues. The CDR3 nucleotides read TGTGCCAGCAGCCTAAATGAAAAACTGTTTTTT. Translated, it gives CASSLNEKLFF.

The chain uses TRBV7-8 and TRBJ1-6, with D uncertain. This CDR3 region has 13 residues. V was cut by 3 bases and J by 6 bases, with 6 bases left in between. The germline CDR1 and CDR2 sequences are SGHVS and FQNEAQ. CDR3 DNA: TGTGCCAGCAGCTTCTACACTAATTCACCCCTCCACTTT. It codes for CASSFYTNSPLHF.

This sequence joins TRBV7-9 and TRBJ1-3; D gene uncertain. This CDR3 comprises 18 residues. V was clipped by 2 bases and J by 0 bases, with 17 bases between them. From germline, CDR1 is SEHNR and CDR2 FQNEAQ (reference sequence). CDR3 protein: CASSLMTQTSHSGNTIYF. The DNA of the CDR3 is TGTGCCAGCAGCTTAATGACTCAGACCTCGCACTCTGGAAACACCATATATTTT.

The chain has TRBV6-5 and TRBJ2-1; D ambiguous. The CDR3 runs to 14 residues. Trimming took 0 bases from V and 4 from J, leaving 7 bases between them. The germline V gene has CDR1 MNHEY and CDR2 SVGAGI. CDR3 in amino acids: CASSYSAAYNEQFF. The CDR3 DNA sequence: TGTGCCAGCAGTTACTCCGCAGCGTACAATGAGCAGTTCTTC.

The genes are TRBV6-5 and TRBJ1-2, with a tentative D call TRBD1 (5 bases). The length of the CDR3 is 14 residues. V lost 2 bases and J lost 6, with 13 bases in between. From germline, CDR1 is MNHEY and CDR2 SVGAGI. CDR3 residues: CASSYQGGLDGYTF. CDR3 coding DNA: TGTGCCAGCAGTTACCAGGGAGGGTTGGATGGCTACACCTTC.

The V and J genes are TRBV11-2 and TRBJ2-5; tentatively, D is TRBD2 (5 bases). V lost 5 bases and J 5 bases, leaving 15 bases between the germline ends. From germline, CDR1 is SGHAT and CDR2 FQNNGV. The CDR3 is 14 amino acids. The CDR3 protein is CASSPAGPRETQYF. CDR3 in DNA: TGTGCCAGCAGCCCCGCGGGTCCGCGGGAGACCCAGTACTTC.

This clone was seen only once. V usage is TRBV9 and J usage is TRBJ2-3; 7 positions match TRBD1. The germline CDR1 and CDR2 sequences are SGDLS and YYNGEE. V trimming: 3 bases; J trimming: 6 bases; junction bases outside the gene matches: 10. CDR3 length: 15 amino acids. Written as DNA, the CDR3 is TGTGCCAGCAGCGGATCCACAGGGGCATTGGATACGCAGTATTTT. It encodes CASSGSTGALDTQYF.

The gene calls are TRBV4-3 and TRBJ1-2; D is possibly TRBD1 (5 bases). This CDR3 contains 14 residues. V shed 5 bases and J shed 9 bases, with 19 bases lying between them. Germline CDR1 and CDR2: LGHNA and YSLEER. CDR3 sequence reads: CASSEIGGSFSYTF. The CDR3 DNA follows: TGCGCCAGCAGCGAGATCGGGGGGTCGTTTAGCTACACCTTC.

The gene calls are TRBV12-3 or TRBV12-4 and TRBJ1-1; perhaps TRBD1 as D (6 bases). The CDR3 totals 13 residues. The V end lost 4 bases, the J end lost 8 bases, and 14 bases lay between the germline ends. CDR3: CASSYRLQGEAFF. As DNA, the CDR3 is TGTGCCAGCAGTTATCGACTCCAGGGGGAAGCTTTCTTT.

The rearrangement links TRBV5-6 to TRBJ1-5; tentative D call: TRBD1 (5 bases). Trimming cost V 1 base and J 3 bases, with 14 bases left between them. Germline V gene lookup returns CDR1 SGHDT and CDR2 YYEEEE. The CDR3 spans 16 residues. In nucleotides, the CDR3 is TGTGCCAGCAGCTTGTCGCCGGGACTAGTCAATCAGCCCCAGCATTTT. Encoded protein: CASSLSPGLVNQPQHF.

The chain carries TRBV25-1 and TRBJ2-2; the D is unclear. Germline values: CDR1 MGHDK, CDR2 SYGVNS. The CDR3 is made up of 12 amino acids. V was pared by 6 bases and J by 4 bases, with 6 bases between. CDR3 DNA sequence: TGTGCCAGCAGCCCAGCCACCGGGGAGCTGTTTTTT. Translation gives CASSPATGELFF.

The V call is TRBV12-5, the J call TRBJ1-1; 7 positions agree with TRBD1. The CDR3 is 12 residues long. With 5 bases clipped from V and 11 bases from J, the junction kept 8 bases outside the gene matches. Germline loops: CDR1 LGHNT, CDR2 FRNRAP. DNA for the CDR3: TGTGCTAGTGGTCCTGGGACAGTTCCCGCTTTCTTT. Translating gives CASGPGTVPAFF.

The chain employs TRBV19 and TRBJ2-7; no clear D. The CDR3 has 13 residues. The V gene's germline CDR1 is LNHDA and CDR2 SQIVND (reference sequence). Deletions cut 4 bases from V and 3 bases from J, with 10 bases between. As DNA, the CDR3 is TGTGCCAGTAGTACGCTCAACAGCTACGAGCAGTACTTC. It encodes CASSTLNSYEQYF.

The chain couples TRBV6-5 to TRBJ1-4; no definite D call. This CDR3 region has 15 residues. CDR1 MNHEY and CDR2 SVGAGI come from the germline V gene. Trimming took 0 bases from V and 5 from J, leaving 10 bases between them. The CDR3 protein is CASSYSVMGNEKLFF. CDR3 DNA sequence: TGTGCCAGCAGTTACTCGGTGATGGGGAATGAAAAACTGTTTTTT.

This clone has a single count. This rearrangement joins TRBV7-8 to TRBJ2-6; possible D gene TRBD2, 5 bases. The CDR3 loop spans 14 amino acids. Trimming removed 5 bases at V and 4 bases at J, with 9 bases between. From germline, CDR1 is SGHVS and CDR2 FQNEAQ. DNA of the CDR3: TGTGCCAGCAGCCCTCGGAGGGGGGCCAACGTCCTGACTTTC. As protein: CASSPRRGANVLTF. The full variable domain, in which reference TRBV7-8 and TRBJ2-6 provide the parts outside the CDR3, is GAGVSQSPRYKVAKRGQDVALRCDPISGHVSLFWYQQALGQGPEFLTYFQNEAQLDKSGLPSDRFFAERPEGSVSTLKIQRTQQEDSAVYLCASSPRRGANVLTFGAGSRLTVL.

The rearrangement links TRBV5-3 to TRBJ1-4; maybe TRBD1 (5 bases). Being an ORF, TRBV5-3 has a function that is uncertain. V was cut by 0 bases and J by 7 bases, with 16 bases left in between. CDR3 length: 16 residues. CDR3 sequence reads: CARSLAHPGAVEKLFF. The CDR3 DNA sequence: TGTGCCAGAAGCTTGGCACACCCCGGGGCCGTTGAAAAACTGTTTTTT.

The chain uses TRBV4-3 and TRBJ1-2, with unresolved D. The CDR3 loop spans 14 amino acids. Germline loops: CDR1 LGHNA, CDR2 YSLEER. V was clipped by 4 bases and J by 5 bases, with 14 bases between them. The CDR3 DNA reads TGCGCCAGCAGCCCACAAGTCACCATATATGGCTACACCTTC. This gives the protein CASSPQVTIYGYTF.

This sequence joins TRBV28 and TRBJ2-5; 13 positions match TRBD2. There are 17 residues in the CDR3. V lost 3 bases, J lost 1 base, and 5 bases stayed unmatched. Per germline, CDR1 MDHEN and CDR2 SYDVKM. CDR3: CASSFFRTSGGQETQYF. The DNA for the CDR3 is TGTGCCAGCAGTTTCTTTCGGACTAGCGGGGGCCAAGAGACCCAGTACTTC.

The CDR3 here is CASSFTDRADGYTF. In DNA form, the CDR3 reads TGTGCCAGCAGCTTTACGGACAGGGCGGATGGCTACACCTTC. The chain carries TRBV7-9 and TRBJ1-2, with 8 bases aligning to TRBD1. V trimming: 3 bases; J trimming: 6 bases; junction bases outside the gene matches: 6. Germline V gene sequence: CDR1 SEHNR, CDR2 FQNEAQ (reference sequence). The CDR3 extends over 14 amino acids. The full variable domain, its missing parts supplied by reference TRBV7-9 and TRBJ1-2, is DTGVSQNPRHKITKRGQNVTFRCDPISEHNRLYWYRQTLGQGPEFLTYFQNEAQLEKSRLLSDRFSAERPKGSFSTLEIQRTEQGDSAMYLCASSFTDRADGYTFGSGTRLTVV.

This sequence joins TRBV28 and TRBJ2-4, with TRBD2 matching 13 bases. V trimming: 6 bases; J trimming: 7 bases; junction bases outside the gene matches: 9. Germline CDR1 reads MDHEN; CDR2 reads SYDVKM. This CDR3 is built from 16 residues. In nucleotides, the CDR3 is TGTGCCAGCAGCCCCGGACTAGCGGGGGCCCGGAACATTCAGTACTTC. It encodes CASSPGLAGARNIQYF.

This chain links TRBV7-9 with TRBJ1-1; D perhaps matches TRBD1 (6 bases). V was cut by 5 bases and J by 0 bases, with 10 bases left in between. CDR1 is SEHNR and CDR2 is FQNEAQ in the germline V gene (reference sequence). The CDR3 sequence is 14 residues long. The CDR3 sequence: CASSVTGMNTEAFF. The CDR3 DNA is TGTGCCAGCAGCGTAACAGGGATGAACACTGAAGCTTTCTTT.

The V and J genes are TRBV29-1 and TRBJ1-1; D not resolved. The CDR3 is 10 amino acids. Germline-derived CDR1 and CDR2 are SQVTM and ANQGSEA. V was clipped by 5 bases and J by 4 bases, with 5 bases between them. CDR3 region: CSVLGTEAFF. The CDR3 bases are TGCAGCGTTCTTGGCACTGAAGCTTTCTTT.

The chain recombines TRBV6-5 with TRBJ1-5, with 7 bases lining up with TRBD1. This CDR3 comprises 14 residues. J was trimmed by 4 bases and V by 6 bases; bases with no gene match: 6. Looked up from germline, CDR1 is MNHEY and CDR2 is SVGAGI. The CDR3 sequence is CASRRDRVNQPQHF. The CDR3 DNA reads TGTGCCAGCAGAAGAGACAGGGTAAATCAGCCCCAGCATTTT.

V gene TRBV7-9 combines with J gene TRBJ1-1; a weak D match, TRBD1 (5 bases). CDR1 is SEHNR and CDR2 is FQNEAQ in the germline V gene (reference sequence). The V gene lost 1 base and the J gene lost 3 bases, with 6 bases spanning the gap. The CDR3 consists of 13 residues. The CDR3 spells CASSLGQHTEAFF. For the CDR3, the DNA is TGTGCCAGCAGCTTAGGACAGCACACTGAAGCTTTCTTT.

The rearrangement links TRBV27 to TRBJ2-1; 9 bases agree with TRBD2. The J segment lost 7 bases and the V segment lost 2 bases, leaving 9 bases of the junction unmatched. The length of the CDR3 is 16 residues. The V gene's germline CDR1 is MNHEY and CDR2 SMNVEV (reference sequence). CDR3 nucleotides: TGTGCCAGCAGTTTACTCGGGACTAGCCAGGGGAATGAGCAGTTCTTC. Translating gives CASSLLGTSQGNEQFF.